This TCR beta chain was sequenced in a study of T cell responses to AZD1222 COVID-19 vaccine. CDR3 length: 12 amino acids. Germline values: CDR1 GTSNPN, CDR2 SVGIG (reference sequence). Trimming took off 4 bases at V and 10 bases at J, with 16 bases between the two ends. Profiled with immunoSEQ multiplex PCR; TCRdb holds only in-frame clones, not every one. The sample yields 150,000 or so clones, about 90% seen once. Study observations and caveats: Most donors were white British and more were female, and clonal diversity was possibly underestimated.

A word on this clone: Its antigen remains unknown.

The TCR sequence derives from an adult who received the AZD1222 COVID-19 vaccine. Sequencing used peripheral blood, obtained 28 days after the second AZD1222 dose. This rearrangement joins TRBV30 to TRBJ1-1, with a possible D match to TRBD1 (5 bases). The CDR3 protein is CAWIPRHRGAFF. In nucleotides, the CDR3 is TGTGCCTGGATCCCAAGACATAGGGGAGCTTTCTTT.